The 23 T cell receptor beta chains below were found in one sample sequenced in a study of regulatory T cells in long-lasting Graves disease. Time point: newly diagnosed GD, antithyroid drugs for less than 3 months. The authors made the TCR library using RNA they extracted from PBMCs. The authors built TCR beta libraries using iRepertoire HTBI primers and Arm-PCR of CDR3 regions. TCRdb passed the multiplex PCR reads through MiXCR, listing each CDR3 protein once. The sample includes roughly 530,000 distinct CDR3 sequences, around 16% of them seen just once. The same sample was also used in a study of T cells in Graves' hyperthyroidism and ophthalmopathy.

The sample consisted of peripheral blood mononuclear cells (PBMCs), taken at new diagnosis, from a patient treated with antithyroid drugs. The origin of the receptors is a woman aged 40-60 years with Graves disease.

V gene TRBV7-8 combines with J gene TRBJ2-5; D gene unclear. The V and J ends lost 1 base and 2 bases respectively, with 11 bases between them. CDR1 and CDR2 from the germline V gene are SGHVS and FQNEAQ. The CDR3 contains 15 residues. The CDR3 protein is CASSLVLVGQETQYF. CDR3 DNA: TGTGCCAGCAGCTTAGTTTTGGTGGGTCAAGAGACCCAGTACTTC. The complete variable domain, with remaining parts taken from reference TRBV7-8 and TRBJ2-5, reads GAGVSQSPRYKVAKRGQDVALRCDPISGHVSLFWYQQALGQGPEFLTYFQNEAQLDKSGLPSDRFFAERPEGSVSTLKIQRTQQEDSAVYLCASSLVLVGQETQYFGPGTRLLVL.

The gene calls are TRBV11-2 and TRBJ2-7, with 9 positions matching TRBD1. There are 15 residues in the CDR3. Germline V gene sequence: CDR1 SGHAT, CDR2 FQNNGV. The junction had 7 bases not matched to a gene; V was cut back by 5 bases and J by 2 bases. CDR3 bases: TGTGCCAGCAGCCCCCCAGGACAGGGGACCTACGAGCAGTACTTC. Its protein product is CASSPPGQGTYEQYF.

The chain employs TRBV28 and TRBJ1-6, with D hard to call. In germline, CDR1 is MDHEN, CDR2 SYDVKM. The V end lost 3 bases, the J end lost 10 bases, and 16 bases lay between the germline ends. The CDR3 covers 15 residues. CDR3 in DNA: TGTGCCAGCAGTTTTCTTGCCTATTTGATCTCACCCCTCCACTTT. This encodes CASSFLAYLISPLHF.

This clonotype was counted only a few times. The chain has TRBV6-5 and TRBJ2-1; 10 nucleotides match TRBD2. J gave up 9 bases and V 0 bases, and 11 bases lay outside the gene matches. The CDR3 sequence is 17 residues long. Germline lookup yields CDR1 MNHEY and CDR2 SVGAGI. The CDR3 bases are TGTGCCAGCAGTTACTCCCCAAGCGGGGGGGCCGACCGTGAGCAGTTCTTC. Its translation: CASSYSPSGGADREQFF.

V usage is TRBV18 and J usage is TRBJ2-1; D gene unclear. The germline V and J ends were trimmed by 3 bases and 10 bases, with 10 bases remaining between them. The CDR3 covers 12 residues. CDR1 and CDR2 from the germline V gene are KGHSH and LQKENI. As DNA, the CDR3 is TGTGCCAGCTCACCGGGAACCTACGAGCAGTTCTTC. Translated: CASSPGTYEQFF.

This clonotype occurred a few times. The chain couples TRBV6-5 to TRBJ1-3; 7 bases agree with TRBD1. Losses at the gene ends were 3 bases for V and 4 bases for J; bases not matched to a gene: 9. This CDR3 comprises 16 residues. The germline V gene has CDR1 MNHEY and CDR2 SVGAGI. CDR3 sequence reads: CASSYQGGQRGNTIYF. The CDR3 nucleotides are TGTGCCAGCAGTTATCAGGGGGGACAGCGGGGAAACACCATATATTTT.

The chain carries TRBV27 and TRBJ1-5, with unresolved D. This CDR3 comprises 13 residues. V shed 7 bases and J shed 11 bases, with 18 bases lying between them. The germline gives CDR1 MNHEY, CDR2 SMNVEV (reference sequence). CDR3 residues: CASNQRVTEAQHF. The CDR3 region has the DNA TGTGCCAGCAACCAGAGGGTAACTGAGGCCCAGCATTTT.

The CDR3 bases are TGTGCCAGCAGTTACGGGGCAGGGGACTATTATAGCAATCAGCCCCAGCATTTT. Encoded protein: CASSYGAGDYYSNQPQHF. The rearrangement joins TRBV6-9 to TRBJ1-5; D is possibly TRBD1 (6 bases). The germline V and J ends were trimmed by 3 bases and 0 bases, with 18 bases remaining between them. Germline CDR1 MNHGY, CDR2 SVAAGI. This CDR3 comprises 18 residues.

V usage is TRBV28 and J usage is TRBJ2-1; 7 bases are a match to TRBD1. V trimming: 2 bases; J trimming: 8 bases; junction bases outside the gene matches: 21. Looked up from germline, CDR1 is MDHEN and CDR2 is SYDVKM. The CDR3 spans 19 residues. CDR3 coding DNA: TGTGCCAGCAGTTTACCCCTACGACAGCGGAGGACAGGTTACGATGAGCAGTTCTTC. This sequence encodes CASSLPLRQRRTGYDEQFF.

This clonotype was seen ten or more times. In DNA, the CDR3 is TGTGCCAGCAGTGTAGATGAAGGTTGGGGCTACACCTTC. Translating gives CASSVDEGWGYTF. The rearrangement joins TRBV2 to TRBJ1-2; D unresolved. V was trimmed by 4 bases and J by 8 bases, leaving 14 bases between them. Germline assignment: CDR1 SNHLY and CDR2 FYNNEI. The length of the CDR3 is 13 residues.

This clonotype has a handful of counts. The CDR3 DNA reads TGTGCCAGCAGCTTAGCAGATAGACCAAACTATGGCTACACCTTC. This encodes CASSLADRPNYGYTF. This sequence joins TRBV7-2 and TRBJ1-2, with D unclear. Trimming pared 0 bases from V and 2 bases from J, leaving 10 bases between. From germline, CDR1 is SGHTA and CDR2 FQGNSA. This CDR3 has 15 amino acids.

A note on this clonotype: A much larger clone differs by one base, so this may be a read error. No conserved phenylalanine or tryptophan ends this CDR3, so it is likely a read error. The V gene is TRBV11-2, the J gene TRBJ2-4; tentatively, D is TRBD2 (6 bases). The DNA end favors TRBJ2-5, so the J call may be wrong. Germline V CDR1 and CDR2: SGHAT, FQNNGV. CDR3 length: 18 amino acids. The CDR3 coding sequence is TGTGCCAGCAGCTTAGATCCTGTGGGGAGGCCCGAAAAAGAGACCCAGTACCTC. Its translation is CASSLDPVGRPEKETQYL.

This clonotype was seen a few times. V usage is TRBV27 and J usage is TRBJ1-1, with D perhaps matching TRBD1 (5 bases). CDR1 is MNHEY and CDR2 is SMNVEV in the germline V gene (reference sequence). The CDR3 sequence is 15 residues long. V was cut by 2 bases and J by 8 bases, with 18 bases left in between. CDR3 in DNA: TGTGCCAGCAGTTTAGGGGTATACACTCGACAGGAAGCTTTCTTT. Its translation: CASSLGVYTRQEAFF.

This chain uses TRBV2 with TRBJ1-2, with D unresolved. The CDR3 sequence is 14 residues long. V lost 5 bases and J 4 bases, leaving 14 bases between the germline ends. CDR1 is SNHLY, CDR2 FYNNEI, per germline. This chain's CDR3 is CASSLSGVFYGYTF. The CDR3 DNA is TGTGCCAGCAGTTTATCGGGAGTCTTCTATGGCTACACCTTC.

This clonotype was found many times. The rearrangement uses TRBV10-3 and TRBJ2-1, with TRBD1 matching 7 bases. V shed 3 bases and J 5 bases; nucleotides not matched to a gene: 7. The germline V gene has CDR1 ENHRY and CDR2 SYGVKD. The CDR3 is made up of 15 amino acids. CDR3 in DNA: TGTGCCATCAGTGAAGACAGGGAGAGTAACAATGAGCAGTTCTTC. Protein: CAISEDRESNNEQFF.

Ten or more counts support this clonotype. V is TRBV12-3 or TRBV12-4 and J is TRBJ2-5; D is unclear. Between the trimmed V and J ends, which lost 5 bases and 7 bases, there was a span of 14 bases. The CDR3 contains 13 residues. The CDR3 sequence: CASSRDQDGTQYF. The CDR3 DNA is TGTGCCAGCAGTCGTGACCAGGACGGGACCCAGTACTTC.

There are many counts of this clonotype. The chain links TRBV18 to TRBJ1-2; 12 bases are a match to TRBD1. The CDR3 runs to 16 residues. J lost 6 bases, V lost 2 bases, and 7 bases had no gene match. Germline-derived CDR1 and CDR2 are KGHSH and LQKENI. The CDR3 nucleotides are TGTGCCAGCTCACCAGTGACGGGACAGGGGGCTAATGGCTACACCTTC. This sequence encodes CASSPVTGQGANGYTF.

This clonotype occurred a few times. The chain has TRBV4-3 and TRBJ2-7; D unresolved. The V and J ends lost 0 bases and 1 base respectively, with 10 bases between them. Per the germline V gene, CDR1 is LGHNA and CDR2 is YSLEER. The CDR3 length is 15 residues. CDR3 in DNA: TGCGCCAGCAGCCAAGATCGTTCGCGATCCTACGAGCAGTACTTC. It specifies CASSQDRSRSYEQYF.

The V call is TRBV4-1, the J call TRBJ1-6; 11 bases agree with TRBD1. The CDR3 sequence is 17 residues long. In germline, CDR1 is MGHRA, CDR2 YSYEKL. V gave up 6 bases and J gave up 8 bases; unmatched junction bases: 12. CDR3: CASSRGDRGYIDSPLHF. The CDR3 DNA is TGCGCCAGCAGTCGAGGGGACAGGGGGTATATCGATTCACCCCTCCACTTT.

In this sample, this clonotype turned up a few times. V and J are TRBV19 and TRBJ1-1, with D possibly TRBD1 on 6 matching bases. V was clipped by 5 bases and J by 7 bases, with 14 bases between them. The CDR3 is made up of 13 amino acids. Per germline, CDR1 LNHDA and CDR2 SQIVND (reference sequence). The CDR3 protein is CASSHIRGVEAFF. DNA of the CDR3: TGTGCCAGTAGTCACATCAGGGGAGTTGAAGCTTTCTTT.

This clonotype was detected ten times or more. CDR3 sequence reads: CASTRSSGATGELFF. CDR3 bases: TGTGCCAGCACCAGGAGTAGCGGGGCCACCGGGGAGCTGTTTTTT. The rearrangement joins TRBV2 to TRBJ2-2; 8 bases agree with TRBD2. The CDR3 consists of 15 residues. J lost 4 bases, V lost 7 bases, and 8 bases had no gene match. Germline CDR1 reads SNHLY; CDR2 reads FYNNEI. Together with reference TRBV2 and TRBJ2-2, the CDR3 gives the full variable domain: EPEVTQTPSHQVTQMGQEVILRCVPISNHLYFYWYRQILGQKVEFLVSFYNNEISEKSEIFDDQFSVERPDGSNFTLKIRSTKLEDSAMYFCASTRSSGATGELFFGEGSRLTVL.

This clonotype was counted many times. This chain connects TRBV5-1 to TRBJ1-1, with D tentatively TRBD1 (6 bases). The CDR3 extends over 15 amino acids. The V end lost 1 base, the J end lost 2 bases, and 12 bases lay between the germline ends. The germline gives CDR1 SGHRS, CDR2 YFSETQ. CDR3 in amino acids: CASSLLGAANTEAFF. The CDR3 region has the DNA TGCGCCAGCAGCTTGCTGGGGGCGGCTAACACTGAAGCTTTCTTT.

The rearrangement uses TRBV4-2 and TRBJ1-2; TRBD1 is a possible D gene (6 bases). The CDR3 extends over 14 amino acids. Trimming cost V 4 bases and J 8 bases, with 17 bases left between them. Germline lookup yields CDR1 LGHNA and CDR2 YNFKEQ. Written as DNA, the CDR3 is TGTGCCAGCAGCCTCGTGGTCAGGGGCGGCGGCTACACCTTC. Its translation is CASSLVVRGGGYTF.